Below, one T cell receptor (beta chain) is given with its context. This sample is drawn from a study of PD-1 and CTLA-4 blockade in melanoma. CDR3 length: 15 residues. The repertoire was sequenced with immunoSEQ multiplex PCR; TCRdb's copy has only in-frame clones and lacks some. The data hold over 5,500 clones, with about four fifths observed a single time. The TCR comes from a human donor with melanoma. The sample here was CD8+ T cells from peripheral blood, taken before anti-PD-1 treatment. J is TRBJ2-5 and V is TRBV21-1; TRBD2 is the table's D call and was not checked against the DNA. TRBV21-1 is flagged as a pseudogene. CDR3 sequence reads: CASSPPRGEGETQYF. In nucleotides, the CDR3 is TGTGCCAGCAGCCCTCCTCGGGGGGAAGGAGAGACCCAGTACTTC.